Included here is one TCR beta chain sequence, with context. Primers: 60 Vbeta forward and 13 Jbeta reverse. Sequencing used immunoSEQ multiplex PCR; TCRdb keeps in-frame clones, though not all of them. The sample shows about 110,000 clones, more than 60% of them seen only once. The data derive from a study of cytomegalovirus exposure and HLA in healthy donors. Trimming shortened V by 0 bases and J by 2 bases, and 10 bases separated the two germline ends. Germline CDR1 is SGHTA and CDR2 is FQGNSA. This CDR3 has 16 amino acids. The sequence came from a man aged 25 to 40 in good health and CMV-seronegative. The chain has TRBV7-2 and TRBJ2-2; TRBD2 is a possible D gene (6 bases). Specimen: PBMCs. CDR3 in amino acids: CASSLASSGNTGELFF. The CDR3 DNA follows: TGTGCCAGCAGCTTAGCGAGTAGCGGTAACACCGGGGAGCTGTTTTTT.